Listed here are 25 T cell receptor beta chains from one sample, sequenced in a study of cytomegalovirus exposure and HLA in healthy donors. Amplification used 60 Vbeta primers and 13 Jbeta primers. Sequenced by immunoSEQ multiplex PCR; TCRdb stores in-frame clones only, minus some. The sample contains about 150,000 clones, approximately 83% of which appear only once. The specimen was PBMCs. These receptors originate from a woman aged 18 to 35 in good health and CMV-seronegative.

The CDR3 here is CASSPTGRPNEKLFF. The CDR3 DNA reads as TGTGCCAGTAGCCCAACAGGGAGACCTAATGAAAAACTGTTTTTT. The V and J genes are TRBV19 and TRBJ1-4; TRBD1 might be the D (6 bases). The germline V gene encodes CDR1 LNHDA and CDR2 SQIVND (reference sequence). CDR3 length equals 15 residues. V dropped 6 bases and J dropped 3 bases, with 14 bases sitting between them.

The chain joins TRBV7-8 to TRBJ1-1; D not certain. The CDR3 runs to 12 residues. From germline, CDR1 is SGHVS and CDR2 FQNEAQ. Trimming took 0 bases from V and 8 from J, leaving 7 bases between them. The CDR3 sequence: CASSLAGREAFF. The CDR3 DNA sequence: TGTGCCAGCAGCTTAGCGGGGAGAGAAGCTTTCTTT.

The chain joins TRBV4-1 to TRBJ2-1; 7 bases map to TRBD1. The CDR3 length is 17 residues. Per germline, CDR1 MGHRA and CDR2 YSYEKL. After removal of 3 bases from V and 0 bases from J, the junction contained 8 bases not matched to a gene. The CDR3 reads CASSHPTGVFSYNEQFF. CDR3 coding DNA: TGCGCCAGCAGCCATCCAACAGGGGTCTTCTCCTACAATGAGCAGTTCTTC.

The CDR3 DNA follows: TGTGCCAGCAGCTTGGTGGGACAGATGAACACTGAAGCTTTCTTT. Encoded protein: CASSLVGQMNTEAFF. The chain combines TRBV7-8 with TRBJ1-1; 7 nucleotides agree with TRBD1. Germline CDR1 and CDR2: SGHVS and FQNEAQ. The trim removed 3 bases at V and 0 bases at J, leaving 4 bases unmatched. The CDR3 runs 15 residues.

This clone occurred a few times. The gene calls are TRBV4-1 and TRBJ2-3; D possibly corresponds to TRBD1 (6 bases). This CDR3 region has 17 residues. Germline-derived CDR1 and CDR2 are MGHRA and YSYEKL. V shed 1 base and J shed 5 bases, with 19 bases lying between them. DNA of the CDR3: TGCGCCAGCAGCCAAGCGGAGGTAGGGGGTCGAGGAGATACGCAGTATTTT. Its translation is CASSQAEVGGRGDTQYF.

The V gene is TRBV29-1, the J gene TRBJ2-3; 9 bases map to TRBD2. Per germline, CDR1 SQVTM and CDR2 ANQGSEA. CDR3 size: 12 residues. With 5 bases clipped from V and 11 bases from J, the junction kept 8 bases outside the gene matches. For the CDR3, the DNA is TGCAGCGTTCGGCCGACTAGCGGACTGCAGTATTTT. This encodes CSVRPTSGLQYF.

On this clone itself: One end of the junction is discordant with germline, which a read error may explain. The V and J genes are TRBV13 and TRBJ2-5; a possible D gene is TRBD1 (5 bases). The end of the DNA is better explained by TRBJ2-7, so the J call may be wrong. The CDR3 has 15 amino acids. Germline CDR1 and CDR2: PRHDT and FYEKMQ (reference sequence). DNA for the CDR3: TGTGCCAGTAGCTTAGGCCTTAGGACAACCTACGAGCAGTACTTC. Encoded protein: CASSLGLRTTYEQYF.

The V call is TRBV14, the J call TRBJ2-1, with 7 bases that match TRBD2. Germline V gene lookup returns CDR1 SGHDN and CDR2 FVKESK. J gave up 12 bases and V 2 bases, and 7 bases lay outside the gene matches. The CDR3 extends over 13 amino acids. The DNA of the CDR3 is TGTGCCAGCAGCCAAAGCCCGGGGGGTCGGCAGTTCTTC. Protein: CASSQSPGGRQFF.

CDR3 protein: CASGTGGVNTEAFF. The CDR3 DNA follows: TGTGCCAGCGGGACAGGGGGAGTAAACACTGAAGCTTTCTTT. The rearrangement uses TRBV6-6 and TRBJ1-1, with 11 bases matching TRBD1. V lost 8 bases and J lost 2; bases outside the gene matches: 4. Germline CDR1 MNHNY, CDR2 SVGAGI (reference sequence). CDR3 size: 14 residues.

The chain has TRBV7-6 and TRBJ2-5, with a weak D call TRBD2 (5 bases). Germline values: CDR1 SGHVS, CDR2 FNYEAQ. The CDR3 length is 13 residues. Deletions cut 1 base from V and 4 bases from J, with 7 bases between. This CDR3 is CASSLEEAETQYF. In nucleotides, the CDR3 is TGTGCCAGCAGCTTAGAGGAGGCAGAGACCCAGTACTTC.

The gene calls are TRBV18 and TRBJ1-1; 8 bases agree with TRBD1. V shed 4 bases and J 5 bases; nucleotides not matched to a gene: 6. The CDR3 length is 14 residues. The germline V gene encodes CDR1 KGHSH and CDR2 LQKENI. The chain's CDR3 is CASSHLQGVTEAFF. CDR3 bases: TGTGCCAGCTCACATTTACAGGGGGTGACTGAAGCTTTCTTT.

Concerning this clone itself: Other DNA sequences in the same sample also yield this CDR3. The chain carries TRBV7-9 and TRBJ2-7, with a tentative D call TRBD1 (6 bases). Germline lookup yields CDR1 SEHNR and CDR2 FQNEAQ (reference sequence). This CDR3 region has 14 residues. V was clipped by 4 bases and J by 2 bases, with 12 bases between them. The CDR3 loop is CASSWRTATYEQYF. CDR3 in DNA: TGTGCCAGCAGCTGGAGGACAGCCACCTACGAGCAGTACTTC.

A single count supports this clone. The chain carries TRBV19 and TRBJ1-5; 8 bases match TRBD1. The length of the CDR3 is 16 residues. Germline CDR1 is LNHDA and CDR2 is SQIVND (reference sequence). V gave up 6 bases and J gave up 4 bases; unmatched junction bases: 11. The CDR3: CASSWTGRQGNQPQHF. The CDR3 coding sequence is TGTGCCAGTAGCTGGACGGGTCGACAGGGGAATCAGCCCCAGCATTTT.

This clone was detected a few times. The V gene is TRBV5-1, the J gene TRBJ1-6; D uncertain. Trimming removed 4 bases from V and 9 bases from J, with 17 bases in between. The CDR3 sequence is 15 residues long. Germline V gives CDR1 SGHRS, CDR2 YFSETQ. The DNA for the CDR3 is TGCGCCAGCAGCCTGGAGGTCGGTACTAGTTCACCCCTCCACTTT. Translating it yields CASSLEVGTSSPLHF.

The CDR3 region has the DNA TGCGCCAGCAGCTTGGGAGGCGCGGGGGCTGGTGAAAAACTGTTTTTT. Translation gives CASSLGGAGAGEKLFF. The chain joins TRBV5-1 to TRBJ1-4, with D tentatively TRBD1 (6 bases). This CDR3 is built from 16 residues. V was trimmed by 0 bases and J by 7 bases, leaving 16 bases between them. Per the germline V gene, CDR1 is SGHRS and CDR2 is YFSETQ.

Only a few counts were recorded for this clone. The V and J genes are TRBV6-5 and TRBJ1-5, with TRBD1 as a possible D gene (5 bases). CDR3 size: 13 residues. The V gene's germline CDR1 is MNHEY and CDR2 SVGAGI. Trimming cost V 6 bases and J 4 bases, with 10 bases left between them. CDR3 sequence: CASSRYRNQPQHF. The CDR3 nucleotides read TGTGCCAGCAGCCGATACAGGAATCAGCCCCAGCATTTT.

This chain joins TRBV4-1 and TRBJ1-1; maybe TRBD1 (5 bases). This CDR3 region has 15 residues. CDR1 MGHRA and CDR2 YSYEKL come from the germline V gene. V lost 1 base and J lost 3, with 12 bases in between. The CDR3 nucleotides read TGCGCCAGCAGCCAAGGACAGACGGGGGACACTGAAGCTTTCTTT. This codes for CASSQGQTGDTEAFF.

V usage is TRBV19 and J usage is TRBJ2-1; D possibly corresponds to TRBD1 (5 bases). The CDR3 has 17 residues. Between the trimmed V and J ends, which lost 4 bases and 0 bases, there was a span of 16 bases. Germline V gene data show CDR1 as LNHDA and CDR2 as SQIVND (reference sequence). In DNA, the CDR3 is TGTGCCAGTAGTACCCGTAGACAGAAGAGCTCCTACAATGAGCAGTTCTTC. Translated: CASSTRRQKSSYNEQFF.

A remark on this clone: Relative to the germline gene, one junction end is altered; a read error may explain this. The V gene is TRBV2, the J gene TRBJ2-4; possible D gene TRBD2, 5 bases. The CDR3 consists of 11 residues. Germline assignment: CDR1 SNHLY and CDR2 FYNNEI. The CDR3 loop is CASRYGNSQYF. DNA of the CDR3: TGTGCCAGCAGGTACGGGAACAGTCAGTACTTC.

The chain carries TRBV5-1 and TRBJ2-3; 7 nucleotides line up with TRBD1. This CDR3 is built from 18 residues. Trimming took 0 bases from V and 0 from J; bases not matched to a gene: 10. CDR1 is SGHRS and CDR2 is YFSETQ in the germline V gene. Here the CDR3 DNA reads TGCGCCAGCAGCTTGGGGACAGGTTTTATTGCGAGCACAGATACGCAGTATTTT. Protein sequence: CASSLGTGFIASTDTQYF.

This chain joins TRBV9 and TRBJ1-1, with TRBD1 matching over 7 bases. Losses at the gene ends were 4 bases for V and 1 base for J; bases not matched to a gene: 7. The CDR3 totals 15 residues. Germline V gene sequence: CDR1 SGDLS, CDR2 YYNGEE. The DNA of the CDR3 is TGTGCCAGCAGCCCGACGACAGGGACGAACACTGAAGCTTTCTTT. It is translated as CASSPTTGTNTEAFF.

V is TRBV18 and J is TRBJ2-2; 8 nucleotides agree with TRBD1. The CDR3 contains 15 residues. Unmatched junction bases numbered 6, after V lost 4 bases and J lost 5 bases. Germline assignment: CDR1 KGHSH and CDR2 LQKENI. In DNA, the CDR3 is TGTGCCAGCTCACAAGGGGACAGGCGGACCGGGGAGCTGTTTTTT. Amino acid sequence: CASSQGDRRTGELFF.

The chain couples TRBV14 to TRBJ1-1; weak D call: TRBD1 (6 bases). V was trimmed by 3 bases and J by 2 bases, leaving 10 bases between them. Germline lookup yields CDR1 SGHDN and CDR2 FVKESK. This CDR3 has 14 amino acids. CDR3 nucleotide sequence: TGTGCCAGCAGCCAGTCACAGGGAAACACTGAAGCTTTCTTT. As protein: CASSQSQGNTEAFF.

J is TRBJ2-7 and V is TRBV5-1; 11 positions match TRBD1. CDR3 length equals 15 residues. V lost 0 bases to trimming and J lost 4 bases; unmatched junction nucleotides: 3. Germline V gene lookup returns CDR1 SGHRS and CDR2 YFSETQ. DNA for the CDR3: TGCGCCAGCAGCTTGGGAGGGACAGGGGGGTACGAGCAGTACTTC. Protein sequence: CASSLGGTGGYEQYF.

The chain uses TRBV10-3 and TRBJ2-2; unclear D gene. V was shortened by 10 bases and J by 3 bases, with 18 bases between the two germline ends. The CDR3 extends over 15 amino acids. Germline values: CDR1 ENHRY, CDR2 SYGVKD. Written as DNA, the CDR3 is TGTGCCACCAGGATCCTAGGCGAGGACACCGGGGAGCTGTTTTTT. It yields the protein CATRILGEDTGELFF.